This is a list of T cell receptor beta chains from one sample in a study of blood T cell repertoires in COVID-19. Assay: immunoSEQ multiplex PCR; the TCRdb copy retains only in-frame clones and omits some. The table includes over 250,000 clones, roughly 90% detected once. The sample comprised PBMCs or T cells enriched from blood (not recorded which). These TCRs come from a woman between 50 and 59 years old who had recovered from COVID-19. Each CDR3 is given with its conserved first and last residue. The D gene is left open where the match is weak.

>TRBD2|TRBV7-8
CASSSGAGLAGKSYEQYF
>TRBD1|TRBV14
CASSRSPGTGSYEQYF
>.|TRBV28
CASGGGAQETQYF
>TRBD1|TRBV9
CASSRDSGNSPLHF
>.|TRBV7-3
CASSRPGLASEQFF
>.|TRBV24-1
CATSDSADTQYF
>TRBD1|TRBV11-2
CASSRQGSSSYEQYF
>.|TRBV30
CAWSVRGSGANVLTF
>TRBD2|TRBV2
CASRETTSGSTDTQYF
>.|TRBV6-5
CATGVSPYEQYF
>TRBD1|TRBV5-4
CASSSRKDRGIFSEQYF
>.|TRBV2
CASSQQGNQPQHF
>.|TRBV4-3
CAFAKTAGRGESYEQYF
>.|TRBV21-1
CASSKAGQGASYGYTF
>.|TRBV5-1
CASSLSGRVGNTIYF
>TRBD1|TRBV2
CASSENPDRAAYEQYF
>TRBD1|TRBV28
CASSSGTGLTLLFF
>TRBD1|TRBV15
CATSRDGTGGEKLFF
>.|TRBV28
CASSSIGSSRKPQHF
>.|TRBV28
CASSSYGATNTEAFF
>.|TRBV10-2
CASSDLRRVGIYEQYF
>TRBD2|TRBV29-1
CSSIGTSVINEQFF
>TRBD2|TRBV18
CASTYRESSGDEQFF
>.|TRBV19
CATSGRVVGEQFF
>.|TRBV28
CASSLVDSSNQPQHF
>TRBD2|TRBV28
CASRKGLARHTDTQYF
>TRBD1|TRBV5-6
CASSFLKGAQPQHF
>.|TRBV12-3/TRBV12-4
CASSSRRDQQFF
>TRBD1|TRBV3-1/TRBV3-2
CASRSSGTGETQYF
>.|TRBV18
CASSWDSIQETQYF
>.|TRBV30
CAWNYDHYSGYTF
>TRBD1|TRBV27
CASTRGQAGNTEAFF
>.|TRBV25-1
CASSPRTASSSGNTIYF
>.|TRBV7-3
CASRPNSNTGELFF
>.|TRBV5-1
CASSLGVITEAFF
>TRBD2|TRBV7-2
CASSLIGTSGSTDTQYF
>.|TRBV24-1
CATSDPGNTEAFF
>TRBD2|TRBV24-1
CATSLAGDEDTQYF
>.|TRBV12-3/TRBV12-4
CASSLLANTEAFF
>.|TRBV20-1
CSAPLETQYF